One sample yielded the 8 T cell receptor beta chains listed below, sequenced in a study of CD8+ T cells in alopecia areata. Documented treatment: oral pan-JAK inhibitor, 5-10 mg twice daily. After isolation, RNA underwent reverse transcription to generate cDNA as the sequencing template. Method: immunoSEQ multiplex PCR; TCRdb's copy keeps in-frame clones and lacks some. The sample yields around 190,000 clones, 60% seen once. Sequenced here: CD4+ T cells sorted from blood, sampled at week 24, from a patient treated with tofacitinib. These receptors all come from a human donor with alopecia areata.

The chain recombines TRBV7-9 with TRBJ2-6, with D unclear. Germline V gene sequence: CDR1 SEHNR, CDR2 FQNEAQ (reference sequence). Trimming shortened V by 5 bases and J by 1 base, and 3 bases separated the two germline ends. This CDR3 spans 13 amino acids. CDR3 amino acids: CASSISGANVLTF. The CDR3 region has the DNA TGTGCCAGCAGCATATCTGGGGCCAACGTCCTGACTTTC.

The gene calls are TRBV5-8 and TRBJ2-1, with TRBD2 matching 7 bases. The trim removed 4 bases at V and 10 bases at J, leaving 2 bases unmatched. This CDR3 spans 11 amino acids. CDR1 is SGHTS and CDR2 is YDEGEE in the germline V gene. The DNA for the CDR3 is TGTGCCAGCAGCCTTAGCGGGGAGCAGTTCTTC. It codes for CASSLSGEQFF.

The genes are TRBV10-3 and TRBJ2-1; 7 bases agree with TRBD2. The CDR3 runs 13 residues. CDR1 is ENHRY and CDR2 is SYGVKD in the germline V gene. The junction had 5 bases not matched to a gene; V was cut back by 4 bases and J by 8 bases. CDR3: CAISVRGVDEQFF. The DNA for the CDR3 is TGTGCCATCAGTGTCCGGGGGGTTGATGAGCAGTTCTTC.

This clone was found a few times. The rearrangement joins TRBV29-1 to TRBJ1-1; unclear D gene. Per the germline V gene, CDR1 is SQVTM and CDR2 is ANQGSEA. This CDR3 spans 13 amino acids. Trimming shortened V by 2 bases and J by 1 base, and 8 bases separated the two germline ends. The CDR3 region is CSVERRANTEAFF. The CDR3 DNA is TGCAGCGTTGAAAGACGAGCGAACACTGAAGCTTTCTTT. Drawing the rest from reference TRBV29-1 and TRBJ1-1, the complete variable domain is SAVISQKPSRDICQRGTSLTIQCQVDSQVTMMFWYRQQPGQSLTLIATANQGSEATYESGFVIDKFPISRPNLTFSTLTVSNMSPEDSSIYLCSVERRANTEAFFGQGTRLTVV.

This clone was found a few times. V and J are TRBV27 and TRBJ1-6; weak D call: TRBD1 (6 bases). V was pared by 5 bases and J by 10 bases, with 15 bases between. The length of the CDR3 is 14 residues. Germline assignment: CDR1 MNHEY and CDR2 SMNVEV (reference sequence). CDR3 residues: CASSALPGQSPLHF. In DNA, the CDR3 is TGTGCCAGCAGTGCCCTGCCGGGACAATCACCCCTCCACTTT.

This clone was seen a few times. This chain connects TRBV7-2 to TRBJ2-5; no firm D call. The CDR3 is 14 amino acids. V was trimmed by 5 bases and J by 5 bases, leaving 15 bases between them. CDR1 is SGHTA and CDR2 is FQGNSA in the germline V gene. CDR3 amino acids: CASSPQWSTETQYF. CDR3 bases: TGTGCCAGCAGCCCCCAATGGTCGACGGAGACCCAGTACTTC.

The chain employs TRBV13 and TRBJ1-1, with D possibly TRBD1 on 5 matching bases. The CDR3 contains 15 residues. Germline-derived CDR1 and CDR2 are PRHDT and FYEKMQ (reference sequence). V lost 0 bases and J 7 bases, leaving 15 bases between the germline ends. Here the CDR3 reads CASSLGDRPWFEAFF. As DNA, the CDR3 is TGTGCCAGCAGCTTAGGCGACAGACCGTGGTTTGAAGCTTTCTTT.

The chain employs TRBV30 and TRBJ2-5; D possibly matches TRBD1 or TRBD2 (5 bases each). The CDR3 contains 15 residues. CDR1 GTSNPN and CDR2 SVGIG come from the germline V gene (reference sequence). V lost 1 base, J lost 3 bases, and 15 bases lay in between. The CDR3 coding sequence is TGTGCCTGGAGTGCCCGCCGGGGCCCGAAAGAGACCCAGTACTTC. Translating gives CAWSARRGPKETQYF.